This is a list of T cell receptor beta chains from one sample in a study of blood T cell repertoires in COVID-19. Assay: immunoSEQ multiplex PCR; the TCRdb copy retains only in-frame clones and omits some. The sample lists hundreds of thousands of clones; over 75% were seen once. Source material: PBMCs or T cells enriched from blood (not recorded which). The receptors stem from a young woman who had recovered from COVID-19. CDR3s include the opening cysteine and the closing phenylalanine or tryptophan. D genes are given only for firm matches. Not all rows give a size; the values are once, few, many and, for expanded clones, a class.

D gene,V gene,J gene,clone size,CDR3 DNA,CDR3 protein
TRBD2,TRBV11-2,TRBJ2-3,.,TGTGCCAGCAGCCCAAGGGCGGGGGGTGGCACAGATACGCAGTATTTT,CASSPRAGGGTDTQYF
.,TRBV28,TRBJ1-2,.,TGTGCCAGCAGTTTTGGGGGGGGCAACTATGGCTACACCTTC,CASSFGGGNYGYTF
.,TRBV19,TRBJ1-1,few,TGTGCCAGTAGGGTTGACATCCGAAAGATGAACACTGAAGCTTTCTTT,CASRVDIRKMNTEAFF
.,TRBV7-2,TRBJ1-5,.,TGTGCCAGCAGCTTAGATTCGACAGTTTATCAGCCCCAGCATTTT,CASSLDSTVYQPQHF
TRBD1,TRBV6-5,TRBJ2-7,many,TGTGCCAGTTCAAGACAGGGGAAATCCTACGAGCAGTACTTC,CASSRQGKSYEQYF
TRBD2,TRBV3-1/TRBV3-2,TRBJ2-3,.,TGTGCCAGCAGCCAAGGGACTAGCGGGGGAGATACGCAGTATTTT,CASSQGTSGGDTQYF
TRBD2,TRBV3-1/TRBV3-2,TRBJ2-3,.,TGTGCCAGCAGCCAACTAGTACTAGCGGGGAGCACAGATACGCAGTATTTT,CASSQLVLAGSTDTQYF
TRBD2,TRBV2,TRBJ2-1,once,TGTGCCAGCAAGGTAGCGGGGGAGATCAATGAGCAGTTCTTC,CASKVAGEINEQFF
.,TRBV27,TRBJ1-6,.,TGTGCCAGCCAAAGGGAGGGGTCGGGATCACCCCTCCACTTT,CASQREGSGSPLHF
TRBD2,TRBV2,TRBJ2-2,.,TGTGCCAGCAGTCTTAGTAGCGGGGGGGCCGGTGGGGAGCTGTTTTTT,CASSLSSGGAGGELFF
TRBD1,TRBV25-1,TRBJ1-5,.,TGTGCCAGCAGTGACAGGGGGACCAATCAGCCCCAGCATTTT,CASSDRGTNQPQHF
TRBD1,TRBV6-5,TRBJ1-4,once,TGTGCCAGCAGGTCCGGGACAGATCGAGAAAAACTGTTTTTT,CASRSGTDREKLFF
.,TRBV11-2,TRBJ2-7,.,TGTGCCAGCAGCTCCCTGGTTTGGGGGGGCCGTCACGAGCAGTACTTC,CASSSLVWGGRHEQYF
.,TRBV15,TRBJ1-2,.,TGTGCCACCAGCAGAGAAAAAACAGGGAACTATGGCTACACCTTC,CATSREKTGNYGYTF
.,TRBV6-5,TRBJ1-1,.,TGTGCCAGCTCCGGAGGGGTTACTGAAGCTTTCTTT,CASSGGVTEAFF
.,TRBV5-1,TRBJ2-2,.,TGCGCCAGCAGCGCGAACAGGGAAATTACCGGGGAGCTGTTTTTT,CASSANREITGELFF
TRBD1,TRBV6-5,TRBJ1-2,.,TGTGCCAGCAGTTCCGACAGGGCTAGCGGCTACACCTTC,CASSSDRASGYTF
TRBD1,TRBV2,TRBJ2-4,.,TGTGCCAGCAGTGCAACTGGACAGGGGCTAGCCAAAAACATTCAGTACTTC,CASSATGQGLAKNIQYF
.,TRBV6-1,TRBJ2-7,.,TGTGCCAGCAGTGAATTTACCGGGGGGCGGTACGAGCAGTACTTC,CASSEFTGGRYEQYF
.,TRBV11-1,TRBJ1-1,.,TGTGCCAGCAGTTCCCGGGGTGAAGCTTTCTTT,CASSSRGEAFF
.,TRBV5-1,TRBJ1-1,.,TGCGCCAGCTCAACAGGGTTTAACACTGAAGCTTTCTTT,CASSTGFNTEAFF
.,TRBV5-4,TRBJ1-2,.,TGTGCCAGCAGCTTGGAGGGGACAAGAGGTGTGAATGGCTACACCTTC,CASSLEGTRGVNGYTF
.,TRBV4-2,TRBJ1-4,.,TGTGCCAGCAGCCAAGATCGGGGACAACTTAATGAAAAACTGTTTTTT,CASSQDRGQLNEKLFF
TRBD1,TRBV9,TRBJ1-1,.,TGTGCCAGCAGCGTAGCGACAGGGGGCTTCTCTGAAGCTTTCTTT,CASSVATGGFSEAFF
TRBD2,TRBV4-1,TRBJ2-7,.,TGCGCCAGCAGCCAATATAGCGGGGGCGGTCTCTACGAGCAGTACTTC,CASSQYSGGGLYEQYF
TRBD1,TRBV14,TRBJ2-7,.,TGTGCCAGCAGCCTGGCCGAGGGGGCAATCTACGAGCAGTACTTC,CASSLAEGAIYEQYF
TRBD1,TRBV19,TRBJ1-4,.,TGTGCCAGTAGTATCACAGGGGGCATTGAAAAACTGTTTTTT,CASSITGGIEKLFF
.,TRBV7-6,TRBJ1-2,.,TGTGCCAGCAGCCCATGGGGCGGCTACACCTTC,CASSPWGGYTF
TRBD2,TRBV28,TRBJ2-3,.,TGTGCCAGCAGTGTTAGCGGGGGGTTACACACAGATACGCAGTATTTT,CASSVSGGLHTDTQYF
TRBD1,TRBV2,TRBJ1-5,.,TGTGCCAGCAGACTACAGGGGGATCAGCCCCAGCATTTT,CASRLQGDQPQHF
.,TRBV9,TRBJ1-3,.,TGTGCCAGCAGCGTAGACGGTGTCTCTGGAAACACCATATATTTT,CASSVDGVSGNTIYF
TRBD1,TRBV27,TRBJ1-3,.,TGTGCCAGCAGTACGGACAGGGAAGGAAACACCATATATTTT,CASSTDREGNTIYF
.,TRBV11-2,TRBJ2-2,.,TGTGCCAGCAGACGGGACTCCAACACCGGGGAGCTGTTTTTT,CASRRDSNTGELFF
.,TRBV15,TRBJ2-7,.,TGTGCCACCAGCAGAGACAGGTTATTAAACTACGAGCAGTACTTC,CATSRDRLLNYEQYF
.,TRBV19,TRBJ1-2,.,TGTGCCAGTAGTATTCGGGGGGACTATGGCTACACCTTC,CASSIRGDYGYTF
.,TRBV5-8,TRBJ1-2,.,TGTGCCAGCGTTGGCGGGTTCTATGGCTACACCTTC,CASVGGFYGYTF
.,TRBV19,TRBJ2-7,.,TGTGCCAGTAACCAGGGGGGCTACGAGCAGTACTTC,CASNQGGYEQYF
TRBD2,TRBV27,TRBJ2-1,.,TGTGCCAGCGGCTTTGAGCGGGGGGAGACTATTTTACTTTACAATGAGCAGTTCTTC,CASGFERGETILLYNEQFF
TRBD2,TRBV5-1,TRBJ2-3,once,TGCGCCAGCAGGTCACTAGCGAACACAGATACGCAGTATTTT,CASRSLANTDTQYF
TRBD1,TRBV12-5,TRBJ1-3,.,TGTGCTAGTGGTTTGGGACAGGGCATCTCTGGAAACACCATATATTTT,CASGLGQGISGNTIYF
.,TRBV2,TRBJ1-2,.,TGTGCCAGCAGTGAAGCGTCAGGACAGCATGGCTACACCTTC,CASSEASGQHGYTF